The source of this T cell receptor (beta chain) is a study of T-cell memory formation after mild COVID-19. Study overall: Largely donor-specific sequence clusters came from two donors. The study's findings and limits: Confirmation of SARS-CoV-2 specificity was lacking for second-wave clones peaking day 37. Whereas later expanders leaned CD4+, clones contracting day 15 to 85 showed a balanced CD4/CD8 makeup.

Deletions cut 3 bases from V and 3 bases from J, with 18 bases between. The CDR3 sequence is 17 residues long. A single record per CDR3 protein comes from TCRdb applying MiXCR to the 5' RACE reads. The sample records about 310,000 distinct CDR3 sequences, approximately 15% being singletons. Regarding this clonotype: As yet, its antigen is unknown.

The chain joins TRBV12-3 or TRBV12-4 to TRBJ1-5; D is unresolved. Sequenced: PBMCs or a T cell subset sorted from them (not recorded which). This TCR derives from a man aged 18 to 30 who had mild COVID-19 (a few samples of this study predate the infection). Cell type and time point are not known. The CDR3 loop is CASSLAAGRIVNQPQHF. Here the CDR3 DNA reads TGTGCCAGCAGTTTGGCGGCCGGGCGGATAGTCAATCAGCCCCAGCATTTT.